This T cell receptor beta chain was identified during a study of blood T cell repertoires in COVID-19. The wider study: Samples representing acute and convalescent COVID-19 were sourced from the United States, Italy and Spain. Sample material is recorded as cDNA or gDNA derived from T cells, B-cell-depleted T cells, or PBMCs.

TCRdb keeps only in-frame clones here, not all; method: immunoSEQ multiplex PCR. The sample has around 240,000 clones, around 93% seen once. This study enrolled people aged 18 to 89 from roughly 22 US geographic areas. Cohorts were based on clinical histories the participants reported. The V gene's germline CDR1 is DFQATT and CDR2 SNEGSKA (reference sequence). The CDR3 contains 14 residues. The V gene lost 3 bases and the J gene lost 3 bases, with 15 bases spanning the gap. The origin of this receptor is a human donor in a cohort exposed to, infected with or recovered from COVID-19 (not recorded which). The donor label of this sample is uncertain. Sequencing input: PBMCs or T cells enriched from blood (not recorded which). The genes are TRBV20-1 and TRBJ2-7; tentatively, D is TRBD2 (7 bases). This CDR3 is CSASSGGVGYEQYF. Written as DNA, the CDR3 is TGCAGTGCTAGTTCGGGGGGCGTTGGCTACGAGCAGTACTTC.